This entry is about one T cell receptor beta chain. The antigen this receptor binds is unknown. Base qualities are not provided; no much larger clone lies one nucleotide away. The collaborating institutions used their own protocols to collect whole blood in K2EDTA tubes. For TCRbeta analysis, collaborator samples were shipped as frozen whole blood, as isolated PBMCs, or as DNA extracted from either sample type. This sample is drawn from a study of blood T cell repertoires in COVID-19 (TCRdb year 2020). Regarding the research as a whole: The collaborator samples originated in the United States, Italy and Spain and spanned the acute and convalescent phases of COVID-19. Samples were obtained from the ongoing ImmuneRACE study (first 160 participants) and from 1,000 to 1,500 subjects provided by 6 global collaborators. The repertoires were released in a freely available public database intended as a resource for research on the immune response to SARS-CoV-2. Nearly every sample came with metadata listing a de-identified subject ID, COVID-19 status, age in years and sex. Where HLA class I and class II types were available, the types were taken from metadata supplied by the sample provider, not from assay-based typing. The dataset comprised deeply sampled blood TCRbeta repertoires from subjects exposed to, actively infected with, or recovered from COVID-19. The material from the prospective study consisted of cDNA or gDNA derived from T cells, B-cell-depleted T cells, or PBMCs.

V and J are truncated by 3 bases and 3 bases respectively, leaving an intervening sequence of 9 bases. The germline V gene yields SGHAT for CDR1 and FQNNGV for CDR2. The CDR3 covers 13 residues, taking in both the cysteine and the valine. CDR3 DNA only is kept here, 39 bases in frame from base 1. Study-wide conclusions, independent of this receptor: How much clinical and demographic metadata was included differed by source and by participant, and the metadata was provided uncurated.

The immunoSEQ Assay, a bias-controlled multiplex PCR, was used to amplify TCRbeta CDR3 regions from genomic DNA. The study's own analysis went as follows. The number of nucleated cells in each sample was estimated by amplification of reference gene primers within the assay. To quantify the absolute abundance of each unique TCRbeta CDR3 rearrangement, sequence reads were collapsed and filtered. For each sample, productive Simpson clonality was calculated as the square root of Simpson's diversity index over productive rearrangements. This is the immuneACCESS table as TCRdb keeps it, with only in-frame sequences that have V and J called. A part of the clones is gone; compared with another copy, unresolved V genes explain less than half, and the rest is unexplained. The V and J calls and clone size come from that table; D and trimming were worked out from the DNA. The sample data list 150,000 to 200,000 clones, and 87% of these were observed just once. 3.5% to 4.5% of the sample is in the top ten clones.

The sequenced material came from peripheral blood. Recombination connected TRBV11-2 to TRBJ2-7, with TRBD2 as a weak D call on 5 bases. The receptor comes from a young man with active or convalescent COVID-19. Here the CDR3 is given as CASSFTGDYEQYV. DNA sequence: TGTGCCAGCAGCTTTACCGGGGACTACGAGCAGTACGTC.